One and the same sample provided the 29 T cell receptor beta chains below, sequenced in a study of blood T cell repertoires in COVID-19. Using immunoSEQ multiplex PCR, the repertoire was profiled, and TCRdb retains in-frame clones only, with some absent. The sample has about 75,000 clones; roughly 88% are singletons. Sequenced input: peripheral blood. These TCRs come from a woman aged 45 to 65 with acute or convalescent COVID-19.

The chain carries TRBV10-3 and TRBJ2-3; 10 bases align to TRBD2. V lost 8 bases and J lost 5; bases outside the gene matches: 7. The CDR3 runs 14 residues. The germline V gene encodes CDR1 ENHRY and CDR2 SYGVKD. The CDR3 bases are TGTGCCATCTCTAGCGGGAGTAATGGAGATACGCAGTATTTT. Translation gives CAISSGSNGDTQYF.

Only a few counts were recorded for this clone. This chain links TRBV4-1 with TRBJ1-5; D is ambiguous. Trimming left V 1 base short and J 4 bases short, with 8 bases between. Looked up from germline, CDR1 is MGHRA and CDR2 is YSYEKL. This CDR3 comprises 14 residues. The CDR3 reads CASSQGHTNQPQHF. CDR3 nucleotides: TGCGCCAGCAGCCAAGGACATACGAATCAGCCCCAGCATTTT.

This sequence joins TRBV13 and TRBJ2-2, with 10 bases aligning to TRBD2. The CDR3 is 20 amino acids. The V gene end was trimmed by 2 bases and the J gene end by 2 bases; junction bases not matched to a gene: 14. The germline CDR1 and CDR2 sequences are PRHDT and FYEKMQ (reference sequence). The CDR3 DNA is TGTGCCAGCAGCTTAACGAGGATCGTTAGCGGGAGGCCTAACACCGGGGAGCTGTTTTTT. Its translation is CASSLTRIVSGRPNTGELFF. Full variable domain (missing parts from reference TRBV13 and TRBJ2-2): AAGVIQSPRHLIKEKRETATLKCYPIPRHDTVYWYQQGPGQDPQFLISFYEKMQSDKGSIPDRFSAQQFSDYHSELNMSSLELGDSALYFCASSLTRIVSGRPNTGELFFGEGSRLTVL.

This chain uses TRBV12-3 or TRBV12-4 with TRBJ1-1; D ambiguous. This CDR3 has 12 amino acids. V was trimmed by 5 bases and J by 10 bases, leaving 14 bases between them. CDR3 nucleotide sequence: TGTGCCAGCAGTCCCTGGGAAGGAGGAGCTTTCTTT. This encodes CASSPWEGGAFF.

The chain is built from TRBV11-2 and TRBJ2-2; TRBD2 matches 8 bases. This CDR3 is built from 17 residues. Losses at the gene ends were 4 bases for V and 7 bases for J; bases not matched to a gene: 14. CDR1 is SGHAT and CDR2 is FQNNGV in the germline V gene. The CDR3 sequence is CASSWRLRGAGVGELFF. The DNA of the CDR3 is TGTGCCAGCAGCTGGAGGCTGCGGGGGGCCGGTGTCGGGGAGCTGTTTTTT.

This clone has only one observation. The chain uses TRBV6-2 or TRBV6-3 and TRBJ2-3; D is ambiguous. Germline V gene sequence: CDR1 MNHEY, CDR2 SVGEGT. This CDR3 has 13 residues. V was shortened by 5 bases and J by 6 bases, with 12 bases between the two germline ends. The CDR3: CASSPRLSDTQYF. The CDR3 DNA is TGTGCCAGCAGTCCCCGACTCAGCGATACGCAGTATTTT.

The chain has TRBV11-2 and TRBJ2-7, with 8 positions matching TRBD2. The CDR3 sequence is 13 residues long. Unmatched junction bases numbered 0, after V lost 3 bases and J lost 2 bases. CDR1 is SGHAT and CDR2 is FQNNGV in the germline V gene. CDR3 coding DNA: TGTGCCAGCAGCTTCGGGGGGGCCTACGAGCAGTACTTC. Encoded protein: CASSFGGAYEQYF.

This chain joins TRBV27 and TRBJ2-1; 9 nucleotides agree with TRBD2. The CDR3 covers 16 residues. Trimming cost V 4 bases and J 4 bases; bases outside gene matches: 8. Germline values: CDR1 MNHEY, CDR2 SMNVEV (reference sequence). CDR3 loop: CASSSPAGGPYNEQFF. CDR3 coding DNA: TGTGCCAGCAGTTCCCCTGCGGGAGGGCCATACAATGAGCAGTTCTTC.

V is TRBV11-2 and J is TRBJ2-7, with 7 bases aligning to TRBD1. This CDR3 has 16 residues. The V and J ends lost 5 bases and 3 bases, in that order; junction bases with no gene match: 13. The germline CDR1 and CDR2 sequences are SGHAT and FQNNGV. The CDR3, as DNA: TGTGCCAGCAGCGCCCCCGGGACAGCAAAAAGCTACGAGCAGTACTTC. The encoded protein is CASSAPGTAKSYEQYF.

The chain has TRBV6-5 and TRBJ1-4, with D perhaps TRBD1 (5 bases). From germline, CDR1 is MNHEY and CDR2 SVGAGI. The V end was cut by 10 bases, the J end by 8 bases, with 14 bases between. The CDR3 contains 12 residues. The CDR3 nucleotides are TGTGCCACCCGGACGGACACAGAAAAACTGTTTTTT. Protein sequence: CATRTDTEKLFF.

The chain has TRBV7-9 and TRBJ1-1; 9 bases line up with TRBD1. Per germline, CDR1 SEHNR and CDR2 FQNEAQ (reference sequence). J was trimmed by 1 base and V by 3 bases; bases with no gene match: 15. CDR3 length equals 19 residues. CDR3: CASSFYGPDGTGRNTEAFF. CDR3 sequence (DNA): TGTGCCAGCAGCTTTTATGGGCCAGACGGGACAGGGCGGAACACTGAAGCTTTCTTT.

This chain links TRBV5-5 with TRBJ2-5; tentative D call: TRBD2 (6 bases). V was cut by 4 bases and J by 1 base, with 14 bases left in between. CDR3 size: 15 residues. CDR1 is SGHKS and CDR2 is YYEKEE in the germline V gene (reference sequence). For the CDR3, the DNA is TGTGCCAGCAGCATGACTAGTATGGCCCAAGAGACCCAGTACTTC. This gives the protein CASSMTSMAQETQYF.

V usage is TRBV7-6 and J usage is TRBJ1-2, with D perhaps matching TRBD1 (6 bases). Germline CDR1 reads SGHVS; CDR2 reads FNYEAQ. The CDR3 runs to 17 residues. Trimming shortened V by 2 bases and J by 0 bases, and 16 bases separated the two germline ends. CDR3 in amino acids: CASSLRAGASPNYGYTF. The CDR3 region has the DNA TGTGCCAGCAGCTTAAGGGCGGGGGCAAGTCCTAACTATGGCTACACCTTC.

The J gene is TRBJ2-1, the V gene TRBV6-2 or TRBV6-3; D not certain. The V end was cut by 2 bases, the J end by 7 bases, with 21 bases between. The CDR3 is made up of 17 amino acids. Germline V gene data show CDR1 as MNHEY and CDR2 as SVGEGT. For the CDR3, the DNA is TGTGCCAGCAGTTACGCGTCCCTTCTCGGATTAGCAAATGAGCAGTTCTTC. This gives the protein CASSYASLLGLANEQFF.

Only a few counts were recorded for this clone. V gene TRBV28 combines with J gene TRBJ1-5, with 9 bases aligning to TRBD1. Germline V gives CDR1 MDHEN, CDR2 SYDVKM. The V gene end was trimmed by 5 bases and the J gene end by 7 bases; junction bases not matched to a gene: 6. The length of the CDR3 is 14 residues. CDR3 region: CASSTQGAGQPQHF. For the CDR3, the DNA is TGTGCCAGCAGTACACAGGGGGCCGGGCAGCCCCAGCATTTT.

The V gene is TRBV5-6, the J gene TRBJ2-7; 11 bases match TRBD2. This CDR3 comprises 16 residues. Germline CDR1 reads SGHDT; CDR2 reads YYEEEE. Trimming cost V 2 bases and J 2 bases; bases outside gene matches: 6. CDR3 in DNA: TGTGCCAGCAGCTTTGGACTAGCGGGTAAAACCTACGAGCAGTACTTC. It yields the protein CASSFGLAGKTYEQYF.

The chain employs TRBV27 and TRBJ2-5, with D possibly matching TRBD2 (6 bases). This CDR3 has 15 amino acids. The germline V gene has CDR1 MNHEY and CDR2 SMNVEV (reference sequence). V was cut by 6 bases and J by 7 bases, with 21 bases left in between. CDR3 sequence: CASSPAGIGLGTQYF. CDR3 DNA: TGTGCCAGCAGCCCCGCGGGGATCGGATTGGGGACCCAGTACTTC.

This clone has just one count. CDR3 amino acids: CASSVRREGRNEQFF. The CDR3 DNA follows: TGTGCCAGCAGCGTAAGGCGGGAGGGTCGGAATGAGCAGTTCTTC. This chain links TRBV9 with TRBJ2-1; TRBD2 matches 9 bases. CDR3 length: 15 residues. CDR1 and CDR2 (germline): SGDLS, YYNGEE. V lost 1 base, J lost 7 bases, and 6 bases stayed unmatched.

The gene calls are TRBV30 and TRBJ1-6; no clear D gene. The CDR3 loop spans 13 amino acids. The germline V and J ends were trimmed by 4 bases and 10 bases, with 14 bases remaining between them. CDR1 and CDR2 from the germline V gene are GTSNPN and SVGIG (reference sequence). CDR3 residues: CAWNGGGRSPLHF. CDR3 DNA sequence: TGTGCCTGGAATGGTGGAGGGCGCTCACCCCTCCACTTT.

This clone was picked up one time. The V gene is TRBV7-9, the J gene TRBJ2-7; D is uncertain. This CDR3 comprises 14 residues. The V end was cut by 6 bases, the J end by 0 bases, with 12 bases between. CDR1 SEHNR and CDR2 FQNEAQ come from the germline V gene (reference sequence). The CDR3 bases are TGTGCCAGCAGTCCAGGTTGGGCCTCCTACGAGCAGTACTTC. Protein product: CASSPGWASYEQYF.

This chain links TRBV6-2 or TRBV6-3 with TRBJ2-7, with 7 bases aligning to TRBD2. V was pared by 3 bases and J by 2 bases, with 4 bases of the junction left unmatched. Per germline, CDR1 MNHEY and CDR2 SVGEGT. This CDR3 is built from 14 residues. In DNA, the CDR3 is TGTGCCAGCAGTTATTCGGGGGGAACCTACGAGCAGTACTTC. Residues: CASSYSGGTYEQYF.

The CDR3 reads CASSFDRAGYGYTF. CDR3 bases: TGTGCCAGCAGTTTCGACAGGGCGGGGTATGGCTACACCTTC. This sequence joins TRBV28 and TRBJ1-2, with 7 positions matching TRBD1. The V gene end was trimmed by 3 bases and the J gene end by 5 bases; junction bases not matched to a gene: 6. Germline CDR1 reads MDHEN; CDR2 reads SYDVKM. The CDR3 is 14 amino acids.

The rearrangement links TRBV20-1 to TRBJ2-1; no clear D gene. From germline, CDR1 is DFQATT and CDR2 SNEGSKA (reference sequence). Trimming removed 4 bases from V and 6 bases from J, with 7 bases in between. The CDR3 runs to 11 residues. The CDR3 region is CSAISGNEQFF. The CDR3 nucleotides read TGCAGTGCTATCTCGGGCAATGAGCAGTTCTTC.

The sample holds a few counts of this clone. The V call is TRBV18, the J call TRBJ1-5; D is unresolved. Germline CDR1 KGHSH, CDR2 LQKENI. CDR3 length: 13 residues. V shed 0 bases and J shed 7 bases, with 7 bases lying between them. This CDR3 is CASSPPGGQPQHF. The CDR3 nucleotides are TGTGCCAGCTCACCACCGGGCGGGCAGCCCCAGCATTTT.

The V call is TRBV20-1, the J call TRBJ2-2; D is undetermined. The CDR3 length is 11 residues. V was trimmed by 3 bases and J by 8 bases, leaving 7 bases between them. The germline V gene has CDR1 DFQATT and CDR2 SNEGSKA (reference sequence). CDR3 nucleotide sequence: TGCAGTGCTAGCAGGTGGGGGGAGCTGTTTTTT. It codes for CSASRWGELFF.

This clone was detected only once. The gene calls are TRBV6-5 and TRBJ2-7; TRBD2 matches at 10 bases. CDR3 length: 15 amino acids. Germline V gene lookup returns CDR1 MNHEY and CDR2 SVGAGI. J lost 3 bases, V lost 4 bases, and 6 bases had no gene match. The CDR3 loop reads CASSSIGLAVYEQYF. The CDR3 nucleotides are TGTGCCAGCAGTTCGATCGGACTAGCGGTCTACGAGCAGTACTTC.

In this sample, this clone turned up a few times. This chain connects TRBV28 to TRBJ2-2, with a tentative D call TRBD1 (5 bases). The germline V gene has CDR1 MDHEN and CDR2 SYDVKM. V was pared by 10 bases and J by 4 bases, with 10 bases between. This CDR3 comprises 12 residues. In DNA form, the CDR3 reads TGTGCCACCCAGGGAATCACCGGGGAGCTGTTTTTT. This gives the protein CATQGITGELFF.

This chain connects TRBV11-3 to TRBJ2-1; D is possibly TRBD1 (6 bases). V was cut by 1 base and J by 5 bases, with 12 bases left in between. The CDR3 is 15 amino acids. The germline V gene encodes CDR1 SGHNT and CDR2 YENEEA. The CDR3 sequence is CASSLGGGRNNEQFF. In DNA form, the CDR3 reads TGTGCCAGCAGCTTAGGAGGGGGTAGGAACAATGAGCAGTTCTTC.

This chain links TRBV7-9 with TRBJ2-3; 11 bases match TRBD2. Germline V gene data show CDR1 as SEHNR and CDR2 as FQNEAQ (reference sequence). The CDR3 covers 16 residues. V shed 5 bases and J 0 bases; nucleotides not matched to a gene: 4. CDR3 DNA sequence: TGTGCCAGCAGCAGGAGGACTAGCGGGAGCACAGATACGCAGTATTTT. Encoded protein: CASSRRTSGSTDTQYF.